Here is one TCR beta chain with its context. This specimen comes from a study of sequential checkpoint blockade in melanoma. About the study: Randomization was 1:1 between first-line nivolumab→ipilimumab and ipilimumab→nivolumab.

The treatment denotes: randomized to nivolumab then ipilimumab (arm A) or the reverse (arm B). No patient had prior DNA-damaging chemotherapy. PBMC sorting kept live CD3+CD8+ cells without CD19 or CD56. Measured with immunoSEQ multiplex PCR; TCRdb has only the in-frame clones, and not every one. The sample records about 19,000 clones, around 75% being singletons. Germline CDR1 and CDR2: KGHSH and LQKENI. This CDR3 is 17 amino acids long. The V and J ends lost 0 bases and 8 bases respectively, with 19 bases between them. Sequencing used CD8+ T cells sorted from blood (inferred from file names), obtained from a patient given nivolumab and ipilimumab in sequence. The J gene is TRBJ1-4, the V gene TRBV18; possible D gene TRBD1, 6 bases. This sequence was found in a human donor with melanoma. CDR3 sequence (DNA): TGTGCCAGCTCACCACCGATATTACAGGGTCCACAGGAAAAACTGTTTTTT. Its protein product is CASSPPILQGPQEKLFF.